This TCR beta chain is from a study of T cells after somatic rescue of genetic block. Sequenced by immunoSEQ multiplex PCR; TCRdb stores in-frame clones only, minus some. The sample has some 70,000 clones, approximately 91% seen once. The sequencing sample was made of peripheral blood mononuclear cells (PBMCs). This receptor was identified in a man under 40.

The CDR3: CASSQNSFREVAYEQYF. The CDR3 DNA sequence: TGCGCCAGCAGCCAAAACTCTTTTAGGGAGGTAGCGTACGAGCAGTACTTC. The chain recombines TRBV4-1 with TRBJ2-7; D is possibly TRBD2 (6 bases). The CDR3 is 17 amino acids. Trimming removed 2 bases from V and 4 bases from J, with 21 bases in between. The V gene's germline CDR1 is MGHRA and CDR2 YSYEKL.